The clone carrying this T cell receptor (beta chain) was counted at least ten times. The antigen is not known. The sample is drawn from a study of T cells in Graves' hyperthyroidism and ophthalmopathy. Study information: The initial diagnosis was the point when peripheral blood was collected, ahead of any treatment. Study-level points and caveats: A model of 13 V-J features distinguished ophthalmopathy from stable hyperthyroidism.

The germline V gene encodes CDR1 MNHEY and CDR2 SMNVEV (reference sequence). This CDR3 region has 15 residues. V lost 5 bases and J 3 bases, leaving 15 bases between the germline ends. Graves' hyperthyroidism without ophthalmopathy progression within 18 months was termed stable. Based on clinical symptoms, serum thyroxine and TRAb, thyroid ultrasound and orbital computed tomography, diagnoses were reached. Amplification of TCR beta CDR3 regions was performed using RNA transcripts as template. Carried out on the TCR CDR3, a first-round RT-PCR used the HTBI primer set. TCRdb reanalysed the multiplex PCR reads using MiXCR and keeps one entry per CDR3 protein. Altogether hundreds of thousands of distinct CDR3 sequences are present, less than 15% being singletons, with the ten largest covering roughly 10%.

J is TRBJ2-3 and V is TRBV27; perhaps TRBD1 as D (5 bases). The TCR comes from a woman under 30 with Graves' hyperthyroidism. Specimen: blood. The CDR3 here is CASSPGQLITDTQYF. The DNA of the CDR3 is TGTGCCAGCAGTCCCGGACAACTAATAACAGATACGCAGTATTTT.